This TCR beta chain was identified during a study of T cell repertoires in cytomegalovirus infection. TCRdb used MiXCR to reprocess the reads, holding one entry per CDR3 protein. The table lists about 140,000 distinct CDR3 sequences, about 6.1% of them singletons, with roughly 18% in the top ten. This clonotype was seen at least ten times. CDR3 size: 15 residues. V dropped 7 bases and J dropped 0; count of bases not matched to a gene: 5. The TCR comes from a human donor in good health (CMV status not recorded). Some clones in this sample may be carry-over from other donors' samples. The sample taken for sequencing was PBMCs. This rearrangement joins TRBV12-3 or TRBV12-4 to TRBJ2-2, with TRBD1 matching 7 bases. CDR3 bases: TGTGCCAGCACCTGGGACAGCCCGAACACCGGGGAGCTGTTTTTT. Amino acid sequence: CASTWDSPNTGELFF.